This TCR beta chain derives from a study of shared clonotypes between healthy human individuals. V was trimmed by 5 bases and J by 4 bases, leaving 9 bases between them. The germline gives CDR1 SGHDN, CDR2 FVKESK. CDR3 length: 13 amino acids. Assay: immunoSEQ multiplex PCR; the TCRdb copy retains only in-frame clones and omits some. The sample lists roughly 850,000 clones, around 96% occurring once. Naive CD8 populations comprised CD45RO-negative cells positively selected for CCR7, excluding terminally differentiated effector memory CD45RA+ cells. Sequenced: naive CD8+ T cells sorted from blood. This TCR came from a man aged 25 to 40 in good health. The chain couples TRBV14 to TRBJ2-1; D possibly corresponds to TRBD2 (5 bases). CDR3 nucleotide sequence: TGTGCCAGCAGCAGCGGCCGATACAATGAGCAGTTCTTC. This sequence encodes CASSSGRYNEQFF.